One T cell receptor (beta chain) is described in this entry. This specimen comes from a study of blood T cell repertoires in COVID-19. Whole-study context: From T cells, B-cell-depleted T cells, or PBMCs came the material, which was cDNA or gDNA.

Assay used: immunoSEQ multiplex PCR; TCRdb lists only in-frame clones, some missing. Among a few hundred thousand clones listed, 80% to 90% were seen once. One Seattle source followed patients from active infection through their disease course. The source is a woman between 45 and 65 years old with COVID-19, enrolled during active disease. Source material: peripheral blood.

The CDR3 bases are TGTGCCAGTAGTGCGGGGACAGGGAAGATTGTTCCTGAAGCTTTCTTT. It is translated as CASSAGTGKIVPEAFF. V is TRBV19 and J is TRBJ1-1; 9 nucleotides agree with TRBD1. The germline V gene has CDR1 LNHDA and CDR2 SQIVND (reference sequence). The CDR3 totals 16 residues. V dropped 5 bases and J dropped 6; count of bases not matched to a gene: 13.